These T cell receptor beta chains were read from a single sample in a study of blood T cells in healthy people across ages. From the 5' RACE reads, TCRdb called clonotypes with MiXCR, one entry per CDR3 protein. The sample lists about 670,000 distinct CDR3 sequences; around 50% were seen once. The sequencing sample was made of blood. The receptors stem from a woman of 80 years or more in good health. CDR3s include the opening cysteine and the closing phenylalanine or tryptophan. D genes are given only for firm matches. Clone sizes are given selectively: once, few, many, or a class where the clone is expanded.

J gene: TRBJ2-2
D gene: .
V gene: TRBV10-3
clone size: few
CDR3 DNA: TGTGCCATCACCCGGGGGACTTCCACGAACACCGGGGAGCTGTTTTTT
CDR3 protein: CAITRGTSTNTGELFF

J gene: TRBJ2-3
D gene: TRBD1
V gene: TRBV20-1
clone size: .
CDR3 DNA: TGCAGTGCCTCGGACAGGGTCACAGATACGCAGTATTTT
CDR3 protein: CSASDRVTDTQYF

J gene: TRBJ2-5
D gene: .
V gene: TRBV2
clone size: many
CDR3 DNA: TGTGCCAGCACTTCTCGTGCGGCAGCCGAGACCCAGTACTTC
CDR3 protein: CASTSRAAAETQYF

J gene: TRBJ1-1
D gene: TRBD1
V gene: TRBV2
clone size: few
CDR3 DNA: TGTGCCAGCAGTACTTCCGGGACAGGGAGCACTGAAGCTTTCTTT
CDR3 protein: CASSTSGTGSTEAFF

J gene: TRBJ2-3
D gene: .
V gene: TRBV29-1
clone size: .
CDR3 DNA: TGCAGCGTTCCCGGGACCCACCGCACAGATACGCAGTATTTT
CDR3 protein: CSVPGTHRTDTQYF

J gene: TRBJ2-5
D gene: .
V gene: TRBV29-1
clone size: .
CDR3 DNA: TGCAGCGTTCGGGTAGCTACGAGGGAAGAGACCCAGTACTTC
CDR3 protein: CSVRVATREETQYF

J gene: TRBJ2-3
D gene: TRBD1
V gene: TRBV5-1
clone size: .
CDR3 DNA: TGCGCCAGCAGCGTGGGGACAGGCCGAAGCACAGATACGCAGTATTTT
CDR3 protein: CASSVGTGRSTDTQYF

J gene: TRBJ1-5
D gene: .
V gene: TRBV12-3/TRBV12-4
clone size: many
CDR3 DNA: TGTGCCAGCAGTAGGGGGGGCAATCAGCCCCAGCATTTT
CDR3 protein: CASSRGGNQPQHF

J gene: TRBJ2-3
D gene: .
V gene: TRBV5-1
clone size: many
CDR3 DNA: TGTGCCAGCAGTTTAGACCCGGATACGCAGTATTTT
CDR3 protein: CASSLDPDTQYF

J gene: TRBJ2-1
D gene: .
V gene: TRBV15
clone size: .
CDR3 DNA: TGTGCCACCAGCAGAGATCAAAGTAGTGAGCAGTTCTTC
CDR3 protein: CATSRDQSSEQFF